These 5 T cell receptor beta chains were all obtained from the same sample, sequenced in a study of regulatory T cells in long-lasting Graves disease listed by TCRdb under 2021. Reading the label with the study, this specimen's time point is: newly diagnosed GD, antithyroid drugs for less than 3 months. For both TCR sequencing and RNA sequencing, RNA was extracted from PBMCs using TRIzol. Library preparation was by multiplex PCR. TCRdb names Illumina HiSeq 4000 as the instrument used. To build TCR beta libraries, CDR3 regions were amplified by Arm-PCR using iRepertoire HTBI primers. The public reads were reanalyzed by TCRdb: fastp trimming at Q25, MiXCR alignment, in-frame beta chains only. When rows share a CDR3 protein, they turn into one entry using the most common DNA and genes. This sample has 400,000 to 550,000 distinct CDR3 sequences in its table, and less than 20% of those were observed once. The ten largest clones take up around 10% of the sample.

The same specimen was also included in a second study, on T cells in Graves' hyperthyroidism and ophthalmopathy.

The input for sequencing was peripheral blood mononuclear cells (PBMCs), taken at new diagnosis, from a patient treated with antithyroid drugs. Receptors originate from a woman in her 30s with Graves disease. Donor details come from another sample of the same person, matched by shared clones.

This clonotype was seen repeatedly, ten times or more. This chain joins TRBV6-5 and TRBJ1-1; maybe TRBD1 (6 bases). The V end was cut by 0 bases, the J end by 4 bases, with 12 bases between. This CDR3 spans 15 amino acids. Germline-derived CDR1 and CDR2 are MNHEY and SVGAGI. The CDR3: CASSYSWLGGTEAFF. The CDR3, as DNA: TGTGCCAGCAGTTACTCGTGGTTAGGGGGCACTGAAGCTTTCTTT.

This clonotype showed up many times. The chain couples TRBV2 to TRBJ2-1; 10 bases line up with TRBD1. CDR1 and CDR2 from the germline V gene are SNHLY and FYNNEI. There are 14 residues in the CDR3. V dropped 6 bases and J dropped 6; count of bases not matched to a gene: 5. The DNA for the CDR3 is TGTGCCAGCAGCCCTAGGACAGGGGGCAATGAGCAGTTCTTC. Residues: CASSPRTGGNEQFF.

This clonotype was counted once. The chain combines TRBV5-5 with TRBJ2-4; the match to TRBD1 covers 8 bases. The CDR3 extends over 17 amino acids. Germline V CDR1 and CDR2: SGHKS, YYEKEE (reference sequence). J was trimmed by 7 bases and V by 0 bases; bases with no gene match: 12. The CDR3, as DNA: TGTGCCAGCAGCTTGGGTGGACAGGGTGCAATGCGGAACATTCAGTACTTC. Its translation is CASSLGGQGAMRNIQYF.

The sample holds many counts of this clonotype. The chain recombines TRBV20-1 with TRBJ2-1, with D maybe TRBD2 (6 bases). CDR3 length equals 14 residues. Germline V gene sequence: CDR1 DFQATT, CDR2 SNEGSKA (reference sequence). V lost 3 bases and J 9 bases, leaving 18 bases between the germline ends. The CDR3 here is CSARTASRRGEQFF. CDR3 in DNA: TGCAGTGCTAGGACGGCTAGCAGGAGGGGTGAGCAGTTCTTC.

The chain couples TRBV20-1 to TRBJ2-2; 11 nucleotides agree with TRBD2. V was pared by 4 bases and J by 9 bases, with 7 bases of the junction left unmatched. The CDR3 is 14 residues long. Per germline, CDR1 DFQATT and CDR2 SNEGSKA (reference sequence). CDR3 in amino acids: CSATSGRNGWELFF. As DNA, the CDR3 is TGCAGTGCTACTAGCGGGAGGAACGGCTGGGAGCTGTTTTTT.